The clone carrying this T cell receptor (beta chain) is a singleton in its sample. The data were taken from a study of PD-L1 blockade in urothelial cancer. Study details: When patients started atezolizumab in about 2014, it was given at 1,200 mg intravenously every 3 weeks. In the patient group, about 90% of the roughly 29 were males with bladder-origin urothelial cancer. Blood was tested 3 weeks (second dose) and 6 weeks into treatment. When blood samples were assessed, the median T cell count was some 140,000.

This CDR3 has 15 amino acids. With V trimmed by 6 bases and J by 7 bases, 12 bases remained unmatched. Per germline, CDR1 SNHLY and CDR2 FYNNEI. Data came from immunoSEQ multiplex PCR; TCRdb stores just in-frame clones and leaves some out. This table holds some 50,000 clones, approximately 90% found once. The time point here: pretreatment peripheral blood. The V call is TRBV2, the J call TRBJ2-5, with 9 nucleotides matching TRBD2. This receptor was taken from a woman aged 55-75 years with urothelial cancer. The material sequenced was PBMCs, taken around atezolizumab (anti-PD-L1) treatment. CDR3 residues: CASRATSGWSGTQYF. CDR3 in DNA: TGTGCCAGCAGGGCTACTAGCGGGTGGTCCGGGACCCAGTACTTC.